The text below deals with one TCR beta chain. Its antigen remains unknown. This specimen belongs to a study of cytomegalovirus exposure and HLA in healthy donors. Each donor was healthy, and each was a bone marrow donor. General study findings and limits: Cytomegalovirus-associated status was assigned to 150 to 200 TCR beta chains. A missense DCLRE1C variant was associated with V- and J-gene trimming of TCR beta chains in a later analysis, and an independent cohort replicated the association.

CDR1 and CDR2 from the germline V gene are MDHEN and SYDVKM. The CDR3 runs 18 residues. V dropped 3 bases and J dropped 0; count of bases not matched to a gene: 7. This PCR relied on a set of 60 Vbeta primers and 13 Jbeta primers. TCRdb's copy holds only in-frame clones and misses some; the assay was immunoSEQ multiplex PCR. Of fewer than 95,000 clones in the sample, more than 55% were seen once. The TCR comes from a woman aged 45 to 65 in good health and CMV-seropositive. The rearrangement joins TRBV28 to TRBJ2-3; 12 nucleotides align to TRBD2. The material sequenced was PBMCs. CDR3 sequence (DNA): TGTGCCAGCAGTTTCTCCGGACTAGCGGGAATTAGCACAGATACGCAGTATTTT. As protein: CASSFSGLAGISTDTQYF.